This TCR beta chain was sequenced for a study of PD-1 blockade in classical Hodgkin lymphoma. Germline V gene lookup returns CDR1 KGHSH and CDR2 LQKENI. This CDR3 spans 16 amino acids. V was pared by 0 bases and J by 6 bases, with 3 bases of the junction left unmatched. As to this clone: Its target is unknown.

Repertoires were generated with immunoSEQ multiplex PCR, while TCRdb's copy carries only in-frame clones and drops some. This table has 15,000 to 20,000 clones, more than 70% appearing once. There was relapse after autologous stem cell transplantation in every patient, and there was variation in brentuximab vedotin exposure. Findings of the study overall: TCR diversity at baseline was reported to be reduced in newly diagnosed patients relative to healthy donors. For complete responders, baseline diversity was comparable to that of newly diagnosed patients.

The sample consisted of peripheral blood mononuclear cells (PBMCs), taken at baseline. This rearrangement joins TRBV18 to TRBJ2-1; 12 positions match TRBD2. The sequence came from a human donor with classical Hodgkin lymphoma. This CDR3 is CASSPPTSGSLNEQFF. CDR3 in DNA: TGTGCCAGCTCACCACCGACTAGCGGGAGTCTCAATGAGCAGTTCTTC.